The rows below give T cell receptor beta chains drawn from one sample of a study of early T cells in non-severe SARS-CoV-2 infection. One entry per CDR3 protein, called by TCRdb with MiXCR from the 5' RACE reads. The sample lists roughly 81,000 distinct CDR3 sequences; approximately 6% were seen once. The sequencing input was whole blood. The receptors come from an adult who was a healthcare worker with PCR-confirmed SARS-CoV-2 infection or an uninfected control (not recorded which). CDR3s include the opening cysteine and the closing phenylalanine or tryptophan. The order of the fields is D gene, V gene, clone size, J gene, CDR3 DNA, CDR3 protein. A D gene is named only where the DNA matches it firmly. Rows may omit the clone size; those that give it use once, few, many or a size class.

>-|TRBV27|many|TRBJ2-1
TGTGCCAGCAGTTTATCCTACAATGAGCAGTTCTTC
CASSLSYNEQFF
>-|TRBV5-4|many|TRBJ1-6
TGTGCCAGCAGGCCCCGAGCGGATTCACCCCTCCACTTT
CASRPRADSPLHF
>-|TRBV6-1|many|TRBJ1-4
TGTGCCAGCAGTGATGATCGTATTAATGAAAAACTGTTTTTT
CASSDDRINEKLFF
>TRBD1|TRBV11-2|many|TRBJ2-7
TGTGCCAGCAGCAGAACGACAGGGGGTTCGCGATACGAGCAGTACTTC
CASSRTTGGSRYEQYF
>-|TRBV25-1|many|TRBJ1-6
TGTGCCAGCAGTGAAGGGAATCGCTCACCCCTCCACTTT
CASSEGNRSPLHF
>TRBD1|TRBV12-3/TRBV12-4|many|TRBJ1-4
TGTGCCAGCAGAACAGGGGGGAGGGAAAAACTGTTTTTT
CASRTGGREKLFF
>-|TRBV28|few|TRBJ1-4
TGTGCCAGCCGGGGGGCGAGAGAAAAACTGTTTTTT
CASRGAREKLFF
>-|TRBV5-1|many|TRBJ2-7
TGCGCCAGCAGCGAGTCCGGGGTCTACGAGCAGTACTTC
CASSESGVYEQYF
>-|TRBV6-1|-|TRBJ1-2
TGTGCCAGCACTCCTTGGAAAGATGTCTATAGGTATGGCTACACCTTC
CASTPWKDVYRYGYTF
>-|TRBV20-1|many|TRBJ1-1
TGCAGTGCTAGATCAACAGGGAACTCGGCTTTCTTT
CSARSTGNSAFF
>TRBD2|TRBV7-8|-|TRBJ2-2
TGTGCCAGCAGAGGACTAGCGGGGGAGAACACCGGGGAGCTGTTTTTT
CASRGLAGENTGELFF
>-|TRBV6-5|few|TRBJ2-4
TGTGCCAGCAGTTACACGCGGTTAGCCAAAAACATTCAGTACTTC
CASSYTRLAKNIQYF
>-|TRBV5-1|many|TRBJ2-3
TGCGCCAGCAGCTCTACCATCACAGATACGCAGTATTTT
CASSSTITDTQYF
>TRBD2|TRBV5-6|many|TRBJ2-3
TGTGCCAGCAGCTTGACTAGCGGGCCTACAGATACGCAGTATTTT
CASSLTSGPTDTQYF
>-|TRBV29-1|many|TRBJ1-4
TGCAGCGTTACTCTTGGGGGTGAAAAACTGTTTTTT
CSVTLGGEKLFF
>-|TRBV29-1|few|TRBJ1-2
TGCAGCGTTGCAGGGTCGGATGGCTACACCTTC
CSVAGSDGYTF
>-|TRBV7-9|many|TRBJ1-1
TGTGCCAGCAGCTTAAATGGGGCTGAAGCTTTCTTT
CASSLNGAEAFF
>-|TRBV29-1|many|TRBJ2-6
TGCAGCGTTGGGACGTCTGGGGCCAACGTCCTGACTTTC
CSVGTSGANVLTF
>-|TRBV20-1|few|TRBJ1-5
TGCAGTGCTAGAGTTGACAGGACTCAGCCCCAGCATTTT
CSARVDRTQPQHF
>TRBD1|TRBV19|many|TRBJ2-3
TGTGCCAGTAGTAAAACGGACAGGACAGATACGCAGTATTTT
CASSKTDRTDTQYF
>-|TRBV7-2|many|TRBJ2-3
TGTGCCAGCAGCTTATGGCCCGGTACGCAGTATTTT
CASSLWPGTQYF
>-|TRBV5-4|few|TRBJ1-6
TGTGCCAGCAGCCAACCCCCAGATAATTCACCCCTCCACTTT
CASSQPPDNSPLHF
>TRBD1|TRBV20-1|few|TRBJ2-7
TGCAGTGCTAGGGACAGGGGGGTACTCGAGCAGTACTTC
CSARDRGVLEQYF
>-|TRBV2|-|TRBJ2-3
TGTGCCAGCAGTGAGGAGGGTCCGCCAGATACGCAGTATTTT
CASSEEGPPDTQYF
>TRBD2|TRBV7-2|few|TRBJ2-5
TGTGCCAGCAGCCCGGACATCGGTAGCGGGGGGCAAGAGACCCAGTACTTC
CASSPDIGSGGQETQYF
>TRBD1|TRBV10-3|-|TRBJ1-5
TGTGCCATCAGTGAGGGGACAGGGGGCAATCAGCCCCAGCATTTT
CAISEGTGGNQPQHF
>TRBD2|TRBV19|few|TRBJ2-2
TGTGCCAGTAGCCAAGCGGGAGTTTTTGCCGGGGAGCTGTTTTTT
CASSQAGVFAGELFF
>-|TRBV7-9|-|TRBJ1-1
TGTGCCAGCAGACTGAACACTGAAGCTTTCTTT
CASRLNTEAFF
>TRBD1|TRBV29-1|many|TRBJ2-5
TGCAGCGTTCGGAAGGACAGGATAGAGACCCAGTACTTC
CSVRKDRIETQYF
>-|TRBV12-5|-|TRBJ2-7
TGTGCTAGCAGCCCGGGGTTCCTCTACGAGCAGTACTTC
CASSPGFLYEQYF
>TRBD1|TRBV20-1|few|TRBJ1-2
TGCAGTGCTAGACACTACAGGGGTACCAACTATGGCTACACCTTC
CSARHYRGTNYGYTF
>TRBD1|TRBV6-6|many|TRBJ1-5
TGTGCCAGCAGCGGGACAGAAAATCAGCCCCAGCATTTT
CASSGTENQPQHF
>-|TRBV5-1|many|TRBJ1-1
TGCGCCAGCACCTCCGGGACTCCGGGGGCTGAAGCTTTCTTT
CASTSGTPGAEAFF
>-|TRBV12-3/TRBV12-4|once|TRBJ1-6
TGTGCCAGCAGCTTCAGGGTGCTAGGTTCACCCCTCCACTTT
CASSFRVLGSPLHF
>TRBD2|TRBV20-1|few|TRBJ2-7
TGCAGTGCTAGAGTGAGACTAGCGGGAGACTACGAGCAGTACTTC
CSARVRLAGDYEQYF
>-|TRBV2|many|TRBJ1-6
TGTGCCAGCAGCGAACGACGGAATTCACCCCTCCACTTT
CASSERRNSPLHF
>TRBD1|TRBV5-4|-|TRBJ2-1
TGTGCCAGCAGCGGAAACAGGGGCAATGAGCAGTTCTTC
CASSGNRGNEQFF
>TRBD1|TRBV6-6|-|TRBJ2-1
TGTGCCAGCAGATCCGGACAGGTTTGGGATGAGCAGTTCTTC
CASRSGQVWDEQFF
>-|TRBV21-1|few|TRBJ1-6
TGTGCCAGCAGCGATTTGAGGTGCCTAGACGGAAAACCCCTCCACTTT
CASSDLRCLDGKPLHF
>-|TRBV4-3|few|TRBJ1-1
TGCGCCAGCAGCCAAGGTTTTGTAGCAGGGAACACTGAAGCTTTCTTT
CASSQGFVAGNTEAFF
>-|TRBV29-1|many|TRBJ1-1
TGCAGCGTGAACAGGGTGATGAACACTGAAGCTTTCTTT
CSVNRVMNTEAFF
>TRBD1|TRBV12-3/TRBV12-4|many|TRBJ2-7
TGTGCCAGCAGTTTAGCGGGGGGGACAGGGTGGCACGAGCAGTACTTC
CASSLAGGTGWHEQYF
>TRBD2|TRBV20-1|many|TRBJ2-7
TGCAGTGCTAGGCGCGGGGGGGGACAGACCTACTACGAGCAGTACTTC
CSARRGGGQTYYEQYF
>TRBD2|TRBV7-9|-|TRBJ2-7
TGTGCCAGCAGCTCACCCCCTAGCGGCCTAGCCTACGAGCAGTACTTC
CASSSPPSGLAYEQYF
>TRBD1|TRBV20-1|few|TRBJ2-1
TGCAGTGGCAGGGGACAGTACAATGAGCAGTTCTTC
CSGRGQYNEQFF
>-|TRBV20-1|many|TRBJ1-2
TGCAGTGCTATGGGGCTAGCTAACTATGGCTACACCTTC
CSAMGLANYGYTF
>-|TRBV4-3|many|TRBJ2-7
TGCGCCAGCAGCCAAGATGCTGAGGGAGCCTACGAGCAGTACTTC
CASSQDAEGAYEQYF
>-|TRBV29-1|-|TRBJ1-1
TGCAGCGTTAAGACCGTACAGGGGAACACTGAAGCTTTCTTT
CSVKTVQGNTEAFF
>-|TRBV5-1|many|TRBJ2-3
TGCGCCAGCAGCTTGGCCGTCGGGGTAAAAACAGATACGCAGTATTTT
CASSLAVGVKTDTQYF
>TRBD1|TRBV27|few|TRBJ2-7
TGTGCCAGCAGACCGGACAGGGCCGACGAGCAGTACTTC
CASRPDRADEQYF
>TRBD1|TRBV20-1|many|TRBJ2-3
TGCAGTGCCAATTCCGGACAGGGGCCAACAGATACGCAGTATTTT
CSANSGQGPTDTQYF
>TRBD2|TRBV5-4|-|TRBJ2-3
TGTGCCAGCAGCTCGTTAGCGGGGGGCAAAGATACGCAGTATTTT
CASSSLAGGKDTQYF
>-|TRBV11-2|-|TRBJ2-1
TGTGCCAGCAGCTTATTAGCCGATGAGCAGTTCTTC
CASSLLADEQFF
>-|TRBV27|few|TRBJ1-6
TGTGCCAGCAGTTTATCGGTCAGGGCGGCACCCCTCCACTTT
CASSLSVRAAPLHF
>-|TRBV5-1|many|TRBJ2-3
TGCGCCAGCAGCGCGGCGGGGGCAATCTTGGATACGCAGTATTTT
CASSAAGAILDTQYF
>-|TRBV20-1|-|TRBJ1-6
TGCAGTGCTAGAGATCACAGGAGGGCTGGCAATTCACCCCTCCACTTT
CSARDHRRAGNSPLHF
>TRBD2|TRBV28|few|TRBJ2-7
TGTGCCAGCAGTCCTTCCCTTAGCGGGAGGAATTCCTACGAGCAGTACTTC
CASSPSLSGRNSYEQYF
>TRBD1|TRBV28|many|TRBJ1-1
TGTGCCAGCAGTACCCACAGGGGCCCTCACTTT
CASSTHRGPHF
>-|TRBV6-2/TRBV6-3|-|TRBJ2-7
TGTGCCACCTCCTGGTCGGCCTACGAGCAGTACTTC
CATSWSAYEQYF
>-|TRBV11-2|-|TRBJ2-1
TGTGCCAGCAGCATAGGTTTGTTTTCCTACAATGAGCAGTTCTTC
CASSIGLFSYNEQFF